One and the same sample provided the 28 T cell receptor beta chains below, sequenced in a study of T cell repertoires in cytomegalovirus infection. TCRdb redid the calling of the reads with MiXCR, one entry per CDR3 protein. The table records about 500,000 distinct CDR3 sequences, 30% to 35% of them present only once. Their antigen targets remain unknown. Sequences were derived from cultured PBMCs, sampled from culture after CMV antigen stimulation. The receptors derive from a human donor in good health (CMV status not recorded). Some clones in this sample may be carry-over from other donors' samples.

The rearrangement uses TRBV12-3 or TRBV12-4 and TRBJ2-5; 9 bases align to TRBD1. The CDR3 runs to 15 residues. V gave up 4 bases and J gave up 5 bases; unmatched junction bases: 8. In DNA, the CDR3 is TGTGCCAGCAGTTGGGACAGGGAGGAGGTGGAGACCCAGTACTTC. Translating it yields CASSWDREEVETQYF.

This clonotype showed up just a few times. The chain uses TRBV7-6 and TRBJ2-1; TRBD2 might be the D (6 bases). The CDR3 spans 16 residues. Deletions cut 2 bases from V and 2 bases from J, with 13 bases between. Germline CDR1 reads SGHVS; CDR2 reads FNYEAQ. In DNA, the CDR3 is TGTGCCAGCAGCTTAAACGGGAGTAGGACCTACAATGAGCAGTTCTTC. Translation gives CASSLNGSRTYNEQFF. Variable domain in full (rest from reference TRBV7-6 and TRBJ2-1): GAGVSQSPRYKVTKRGQDVALRCDPISGHVSLYWYRQALGQGPEFLTYFNYEAQQDKSGLPNDRFSAERPEGSISTLTIQRTEQRDSAMYRCASSLNGSRTYNEQFFGPGTRLTVL.

The rearrangement uses TRBV11-3 and TRBJ2-1; TRBD2 is a possible D gene (6 bases). Germline values: CDR1 SGHNT, CDR2 YENEEA. CDR3 size: 14 residues. Deletions cut 1 base from V and 4 bases from J, with 8 bases between. This chain's CDR3 is CASSLAGDYNEQFF. CDR3 DNA: TGTGCCAGCAGCTTAGCGGGAGATTACAATGAGCAGTTCTTC.

This chain links TRBV15 with TRBJ2-3; 7 bases line up with TRBD2. The CDR3 is 16 residues long. V lost 5 bases to trimming and J lost 2 bases; unmatched junction nucleotides: 10. The V gene's germline CDR1 is LNHNV and CDR2 YYDKDF (reference sequence). This CDR3 is CATSGREGYSTDTQYF. CDR3 nucleotide sequence: TGTGCCACCAGCGGGAGGGAGGGGTACTCCACAGATACGCAGTATTTT.

This chain connects TRBV20-1 to TRBJ1-1; 7 bases are a match to TRBD1. The trim removed 6 bases at V and 0 bases at J, leaving 13 bases unmatched. CDR1 is DFQATT, CDR2 SNEGSKA, per germline (reference sequence). The CDR3 contains 16 residues. The CDR3 loop is CSASGTELSLNTEAFF. The CDR3 nucleotides are TGCAGTGCCTCCGGGACAGAGCTTTCACTGAACACTGAAGCTTTCTTT.

This chain joins TRBV7-9 and TRBJ1-4; a weak D match, TRBD1 (5 bases). The CDR3 extends over 14 amino acids. Germline-derived CDR1 and CDR2 are SEHNR and FQNEAQ (reference sequence). Trimming took off 5 bases at V and 7 bases at J, with 14 bases between the two ends. The CDR3 DNA is TGTGCCAGCAGCACAGACAGTCGGGGTGAAAAACTGTTTTTT. Residues: CASSTDSRGEKLFF.

The chain carries TRBV7-2 and TRBJ1-5; no definite D call. Germline CDR1 is SGHTA and CDR2 is FQGNSA. This CDR3 comprises 17 residues. The V gene lost 2 bases and the J gene lost 0 bases, with 14 bases spanning the gap. The CDR3 region is CASSLRFTENSNQPQHF. CDR3 sequence (DNA): TGTGCCAGCAGCTTACGATTCACGGAAAATAGCAATCAGCCCCAGCATTTT. The full variable domain, completed using reference TRBV7-2 and TRBJ1-5, is GAGVSQSPSNKVTEKGKDVELRCDPISGHTALYWYRQSLGQGLEFLIYFQGNSAPDKSGLPSDRFSAERTGGSVSTLTIQRTQQEDSAVYLCASSLRFTENSNQPQHFGDGTRLSIL.

V gene TRBV30 combines with J gene TRBJ2-7; 8 bases map to TRBD2. This CDR3 contains 12 residues. After removal of 5 bases from V and 0 bases from J, the junction contained 0 bases not matched to a gene. Germline V gives CDR1 GTSNPN, CDR2 SVGIG (reference sequence). The CDR3 DNA reads as TGTGCCTGGGGGACTAGCTCCTACGAGCAGTACGTC. As protein: CAWGTSSYEQYV.

This clonotype turned up a few times. V and J are TRBV29-1 and TRBJ2-5; D possibly corresponds to TRBD2 (6 bases). The CDR3 contains 15 residues. Germline V gene data show CDR1 as SQVTM and CDR2 as ANQGSEA. Trimming took off 3 bases at V and 7 bases at J, with 21 bases between the two ends. This CDR3 is CSVDRLARELVTQYF. CDR3 DNA: TGCAGCGTTGATCGGCTAGCCCGGGAGTTGGTGACCCAGTACTTC.

Concerning this clonotype: A much larger clone differs from this one at a single base, so this may be a read error. The chain is built from TRBV2 and TRBJ2-2, with no clear D. The V end lost 6 bases, the J end lost 1 base, and 3 bases lay between the germline ends. Per germline, CDR1 SNHLY and CDR2 FYNNEI. The CDR3 is 12 amino acids. The DNA for the CDR3 is TGTGCCAGCAGGTGGAACACCGGGGAGCTGTTTTTT. It codes for CASRWNTGELFF.

The chain joins TRBV29-1 to TRBJ2-2, with a weak D call TRBD1 (5 bases). Germline CDR1 is SQVTM and CDR2 is ANQGSEA. The CDR3 runs to 16 residues. V was cut by 1 base and J by 4 bases, with 16 bases left in between. The CDR3 DNA follows: TGCAGCGTTGAAGGTAGAGGCAGGGCTGGCACCGGGGAGCTGTTTTTT. Protein: CSVEGRGRAGTGELFF.

The rearrangement uses TRBV27 and TRBJ2-4; the D is unclear. Germline V gene data show CDR1 as MNHEY and CDR2 as SMNVEV (reference sequence). Trimming removed 6 bases at V and 2 bases at J, with 8 bases between. The CDR3 is 13 residues long. The CDR3 coding sequence is TGTGCCAGCAGCTTTGGACCCAAAAACATTCAGTACTTC. Amino acid sequence: CASSFGPKNIQYF.

The rearrangement links TRBV11-2 to TRBJ2-7; D possibly corresponds to TRBD2 (7 bases). The CDR3 runs to 16 residues. CDR1 and CDR2 (germline): SGHAT, FQNNGV. Trimming cost V 4 bases and J 1 base, with 17 bases left between them. The CDR3 spells CASSWGAGRGSYEQYV. For the CDR3, the DNA is TGTGCCAGCAGCTGGGGGGCGGGGAGGGGTTCCTACGAGCAGTACGTC.

This clonotype was seen only a few times. V gene TRBV7-9 combines with J gene TRBJ2-5; D may correspond to TRBD1 or TRBD2 (5 bases each). Germline V CDR1 and CDR2: SEHNR, FQNEAQ (reference sequence). There are 14 residues in the CDR3. Trimming removed 2 bases at V and 5 bases at J, with 12 bases between. CDR3 nucleotides: TGTGCCAGCAGCTTACCGGGGCCACGGGAGACCCAGTACTTC. Protein sequence: CASSLPGPRETQYF.

This clonotype was observed at least ten times. This sequence joins TRBV7-6 and TRBJ1-3; a weak D match, TRBD1 (5 bases). Trimming removed 1 base from V and 0 bases from J, with 16 bases in between. Germline V gene sequence: CDR1 SGHVS, CDR2 FNYEAQ. The CDR3 has 18 amino acids. CDR3 sequence (DNA): TGTGCCAGCAGCTTAGTTTTCCCGGACATCATCTCTGGAAACACCATATATTTT. Its translation: CASSLVFPDIISGNTIYF.

The J gene is TRBJ2-2, the V gene TRBV2, with TRBD1 as a possible D gene (6 bases). V was pared by 1 base and J by 5 bases, with 11 bases between. CDR1 is SNHLY, CDR2 FYNNEI, per germline. The CDR3 totals 15 residues. CDR3 sequence: CASSEDRVTTGELFF. CDR3 DNA: TGTGCCAGCAGTGAAGACAGGGTTACGACCGGGGAGCTGTTTTTT.

There are many counts of this clonotype. The rearrangement uses TRBV7-2 and TRBJ2-1; D is uncertain. This CDR3 is built from 14 residues. The germline V and J ends were trimmed by 5 bases and 3 bases, with 11 bases remaining between them. Germline V lookup: CDR1 SGHTA, CDR2 FQGNSA. The CDR3 DNA reads TGTGCCAGCAGCCACATCCTATACTACAATGAGCAGTTCTTC. Translated: CASSHILYYNEQFF.

This clonotype was counted between two and nine times. The chain couples TRBV24-1 to TRBJ2-2; 8 bases are shared with TRBD1. The germline V gene encodes CDR1 KGHDR and CDR2 SFDVKD. The CDR3 length is 17 residues. Unmatched junction bases numbered 9, after V lost 4 bases and J lost 3 bases. CDR3 bases: TGTGCCACCAGTGACCCGGACAGGGCCCCGCACACCGGGGAGCTGTTTTTT. It encodes CATSDPDRAPHTGELFF.

The chain has TRBV6-5 and TRBJ2-7, with 10 bases fitting TRBD1. Germline-derived CDR1 and CDR2 are MNHEY and SVGAGI. The CDR3 spans 13 residues. With V trimmed by 10 bases and J by 3 bases, 6 bases remained unmatched. The CDR3, as DNA: TGTGCCACCAGGACAGGGGGTGGCTACGAGCAGTACTTC. Translation: CATRTGGGYEQYF.

The V and J genes are TRBV29-1 and TRBJ1-2, with D possibly matching TRBD1 (5 bases). The CDR3 is made up of 12 amino acids. The germline V and J ends were trimmed by 7 bases and 4 bases, with 13 bases remaining between them. The germline gives CDR1 SQVTM, CDR2 ANQGSEA. The CDR3 sequence: CSGGEGLYGYTF. For the CDR3, the DNA is TGCAGCGGAGGGGAGGGTCTCTATGGCTACACCTTC.

The chain has TRBV12-3 or TRBV12-4 and TRBJ1-5; D remains ambiguous. V gave up 7 bases and J gave up 4 bases, with 11 bases separating them. This CDR3 is 13 amino acids long. The CDR3 region is CASTPGSNQPQHF. CDR3 nucleotide sequence: TGTGCCAGCACCCCTGGCAGTAATCAGCCCCAGCATTTT.

This rearrangement joins TRBV12-3 or TRBV12-4 to TRBJ2-1; 8 nucleotides line up with TRBD2. V was pared by 6 bases and J by 6 bases, with 7 bases of the junction left unmatched. The CDR3 has 14 amino acids. CDR3 DNA: TGTGCCAGCAGCGGCGGGAGGTTTGGCAATGAGCAGTTCTTC. Translated: CASSGGRFGNEQFF.

The chain is built from TRBV5-6 and TRBJ2-3; TRBD2 matches 9 bases. Germline lookup yields CDR1 SGHDT and CDR2 YYEEEE. The junction had 7 bases not matched to a gene; V was cut back by 2 bases and J by 6 bases. The CDR3 contains 15 residues. As DNA, the CDR3 is TGTGCCAGCAGCTTATTTAGCGGGAGTTCGGATACGCAGTATTTT. Protein sequence: CASSLFSGSSDTQYF. The whole variable domain, remainder taken from reference TRBV5-6 and TRBJ2-3, is DAGVTQSPTHLIKTRGQQVTLRCSPKSGHDTVSWYQQALGQGPQFIFQYYEEEERQRGNFPDRFSGHQFPNYSSELNVNALLLGDSALYLCASSLFSGSSDTQYFGPGTRLTVL.

The chain recombines TRBV6-2 or TRBV6-3 with TRBJ2-3; 10 bases fit TRBD2. The CDR3 loop spans 16 amino acids. The V segment lost 2 bases and the J segment 4 bases; nucleotides outside the gene matches: 6. In germline, CDR1 is MNHEY, CDR2 SVGEGT. For the CDR3, the DNA is TGTGCCAGCAGTTACCCAGCGGGAGGGGTAGCAGATACGCAGTATTTT. Translating it yields CASSYPAGGVADTQYF.

This clonotype was seen a few times. The CDR3 nucleotides read TGTGCCAGCAGCCAAGATCACAGGACAGGGGCCTACAATGAGCAGTTCTTC. This codes for CASSQDHRTGAYNEQFF. The J gene is TRBJ2-1, the V gene TRBV14, with TRBD1 identical over 9 bases. CDR3 length equals 17 residues. Germline CDR1 reads SGHDN; CDR2 reads FVKESK. After removal of 0 bases from V and 2 bases from J, the junction contained 5 bases not matched to a gene.

The J gene is TRBJ2-7, the V gene TRBV4-2; 7 nucleotides line up with TRBD2. The V segment lost 0 bases and the J segment 2 bases; nucleotides outside the gene matches: 1. The CDR3 is 14 amino acids. Germline loops: CDR1 LGHNA, CDR2 YNFKEQ. CDR3 amino acids: CASSQESGAYEQYF. CDR3 DNA: TGTGCCAGCAGCCAAGAGAGCGGGGCCTACGAGCAGTACTTC.

This clonotype was seen just once. One junction end disagrees with the germline gene, perhaps due to a read error. The rearrangement uses TRBV6-6 and TRBJ2-3; 12 nucleotides line up with TRBD2. The CDR3 covers 17 residues. Germline CDR1 MNHNY, CDR2 SVGAGI (reference sequence). CDR3 amino acids: CAISSGLAGPSTDTQYF. In DNA, the CDR3 is TGTGCCATCAGTTCGGGACTAGCGGGCCCTAGCACAGATACGCAGTATTTT.

The chain recombines TRBV28 with TRBJ1-3; unclear D gene. The germline V gene encodes CDR1 MDHEN and CDR2 SYDVKM. CDR3 length equals 12 residues. Here the CDR3 reads CVILGFGNTIYF. CDR3 DNA: TGTGTCATTTTGGGGTTCGGAAACACCATATATTTT.